The 26 T cell receptor beta chains below come from one sample, sequenced in a study of blood T cell repertoires in COVID-19. The method was immunoSEQ multiplex PCR; TCRdb's version includes in-frame clones alone and lacks a portion of them. The repertoire consists of roughly 250,000 clones, with 87% occurring once and the leading ten covering about 6%. Source material: PBMCs or T cells enriched from blood (not recorded which). The receptors were gathered from a woman aged 25-40 years with acute COVID-19.

This clone was seen a single time. The chain employs TRBV7-2 and TRBJ1-2; D is perhaps TRBD1 (6 bases). Per germline, CDR1 SGHTA and CDR2 FQGNSA. V dropped 4 bases and J dropped 8 bases, with 23 bases sitting between them. The CDR3 loop spans 16 amino acids. The CDR3 sequence: CASSSLIDSIQGGYTF. As DNA, the CDR3 is TGTGCCAGCAGCTCTCTTATCGACAGCATACAGGGAGGCTACACCTTC.

The V gene is TRBV6-6, the J gene TRBJ1-3; D remains unclear. There are 16 residues in the CDR3. With 5 bases removed from V and 1 base from J, the gap between germline ends came to 15 bases. Germline V gene sequence: CDR1 MNHNY, CDR2 SVGAGI (reference sequence). The CDR3 DNA is TGTGCCAGCAGTCCCTCAAACTCTTGGTCTGGAAACACCATATATTTT. Translating gives CASSPSNSWSGNTIYF.

This chain connects TRBV7-9 to TRBJ2-2; 13 bases are shared with TRBD2. This CDR3 comprises 16 residues. Losses at the gene ends were 4 bases for V and 5 bases for J; bases not matched to a gene: 4. Germline-derived CDR1 and CDR2 are SEHNR and FQNEAQ (reference sequence). The CDR3, as DNA: TGTGCCAGCAGCTCCCCGGGACTAGCGGGAACCGGGGAGCTGTTTTTT. Translating gives CASSSPGLAGTGELFF.

This clone was found a few times. The chain employs TRBV11-2 and TRBJ1-6; 9 bases are a match to TRBD1. The trim removed 2 bases at V and 10 bases at J, leaving 9 bases unmatched. This CDR3 comprises 16 residues. CDR1 and CDR2 (germline): SGHAT, FQNNGV. The CDR3 is CASSLPGQGKRSPLHF. In DNA, the CDR3 is TGTGCCAGCAGCTTACCGGGACAGGGAAAAAGATCACCCCTCCACTTT.

This clone was seen just once. The rearrangement links TRBV28 to TRBJ1-6, with unresolved D. CDR1 MDHEN and CDR2 SYDVKM come from the germline V gene. This CDR3 comprises 16 residues. Deletions cut 4 bases from V and 0 bases from J, with 10 bases between. As DNA, the CDR3 is TGTGCCAGCAGTTCTCCCCGGAGCTCCTATAATTCACCCCTCCACTTT. It specifies CASSSPRSSYNSPLHF.

V usage is TRBV7-9 and J usage is TRBJ1-2, with D possibly being TRBD1 (6 bases). The CDR3 extends over 15 amino acids. V was trimmed by 3 bases and J by 8 bases, leaving 19 bases between them. CDR1 is SEHNR and CDR2 is FQNEAQ in the germline V gene (reference sequence). The CDR3 reads CASSFTSGTGNGYTF. For the CDR3, the DNA is TGTGCCAGCAGCTTCACAAGTGGAACAGGGAACGGCTACACCTTC.

This clone was counted a single time. The rearrangement joins TRBV7-3 to TRBJ2-3, with 9 bases identical to TRBD2. The V gene end was trimmed by 6 bases and the J gene end by 4 bases; junction bases not matched to a gene: 14. This CDR3 comprises 17 residues. Germline V CDR1 and CDR2: SGHTA, FQGTGA. The CDR3 loop is CASSYPGREGGADTQYF. In nucleotides, the CDR3 is TGTGCCAGCAGTTACCCGGGGCGGGAGGGAGGTGCAGATACGCAGTATTTT.

This chain joins TRBV30 and TRBJ2-7, with TRBD1 identical over 11 bases. With V trimmed by 4 bases and J by 4 bases, 3 bases remained unmatched. CDR3 length equals 13 residues. Germline lookup yields CDR1 GTSNPN and CDR2 SVGIG (reference sequence). CDR3 nucleotide sequence: TGTGCCTGGACCGGGACAGGGGGTTACGAGCAGTACTTC. This translates into CAWTGTGGYEQYF.

This chain links TRBV2 with TRBJ2-2; 9 bases fit TRBD1. Trimming at V came to 6 bases and at J to 6 bases, leaving 5 bases not matched to a gene. From germline, CDR1 is SNHLY and CDR2 FYNNEI. The CDR3 runs to 14 residues. CDR3: CASSEGQGAGELFF. The CDR3 nucleotides are TGTGCCAGCAGCGAGGGACAGGGTGCCGGGGAGCTGTTTTTT.

This chain uses TRBV6-2 or TRBV6-3 with TRBJ1-6; no firm D call. The CDR3 loop spans 13 amino acids. The V gene lost 0 bases and the J gene lost 14 bases, with 11 bases spanning the gap. The germline CDR1 and CDR2 sequences are MNHEY and SVGEGT. The CDR3 sequence is CASSYSTGSSLHF. CDR3 coding DNA: TGTGCCAGCAGTTACTCAACGGGGAGCTCCCTCCACTTT.

In DNA form, the CDR3 reads TGTGCCAGCAGTTCGGGGAGCCCGGGGGGCTATGGCTACACCTTC. Amino acids: CASSSGSPGGYGYTF. V gene TRBV6-2 or TRBV6-3 combines with J gene TRBJ1-2, with D tentatively TRBD1 (5 bases). V lost 4 bases and J lost 4, with 16 bases in between. Germline CDR1 is MNHEY and CDR2 is SVGEGT. The CDR3 consists of 15 residues.

CDR3 DNA: TGTGCCACCAGCAGACACAGGGGGTCGAACACCGGGGAGCTGTTTTTT. Protein sequence: CATSRHRGSNTGELFF. This chain uses TRBV15 with TRBJ2-2; 8 nucleotides match TRBD1. Germline assignment: CDR1 LNHNV and CDR2 YYDKDF (reference sequence). V lost 2 bases and J lost 0; bases outside the gene matches: 2. The CDR3 sequence is 16 residues long.

The chain employs TRBV28 and TRBJ1-5, with 9 bases matching TRBD1. This CDR3 is 14 amino acids long. Trimming cost V 6 bases and J 7 bases; bases outside gene matches: 7. The germline gives CDR1 MDHEN, CDR2 SYDVKM. The CDR3: CASSLQGARQPQHF. CDR3 coding DNA: TGTGCCAGCAGCCTACAGGGGGCGAGGCAGCCCCAGCATTTT. Combining the CDR3 with reference TRBV28 and TRBJ1-5 gives the whole variable domain DVKVTQSSRYLVKRTGEKVFLECVQDMDHENMFWYRQDPGLGLRLIYFSYDVKMKEKGDIPEGYSVSREKKERFSLILESASTNQTSMYLCASSLQGARQPQHFGDGTRLSIL.

The chain recombines TRBV4-1 with TRBJ2-2, with TRBD2 matching 10 bases. The V segment lost 5 bases and the J segment 7 bases; nucleotides outside the gene matches: 13. This CDR3 region has 17 residues. CDR1 and CDR2 (germline): MGHRA, YSYEKL. For the CDR3, the DNA is TGCGCCAGCAGCTATATCCCGAGCGGGGGGGTGGTCGGGGAGCTGTTTTTT. It translates to CASSYIPSGGVVGELFF.

The V and J genes are TRBV7-3 and TRBJ2-2; TRBD2 agrees at 9 bases. CDR3 size: 16 residues. The V gene's germline CDR1 is SGHTA and CDR2 FQGTGA. Unmatched junction bases numbered 9, after V lost 5 bases and J lost 5 bases. Here the CDR3 DNA reads TGTGCCAGCAGCAAAGGAGGGACTAGCACTACCGGGGAGCTGTTTTTT. This gives the protein CASSKGGTSTTGELFF.

V and J are TRBV6-5 and TRBJ1-1, with TRBD1 identical over 7 bases. This CDR3 is 11 amino acids long. Germline values: CDR1 MNHEY, CDR2 SVGAGI. With 6 bases clipped from V and 7 bases from J, the junction kept 2 bases outside the gene matches. The CDR3 loop is CASSRQGEAFF. The DNA for the CDR3 is TGTGCCAGCAGCCGACAGGGTGAAGCTTTCTTT.

J is TRBJ2-7 and V is TRBV7-6; maybe TRBD1 (6 bases). Deletions cut 1 base from V and 1 base from J, with 8 bases between. Germline assignment: CDR1 SGHVS and CDR2 FNYEAQ. This CDR3 has 14 amino acids. In DNA form, the CDR3 reads TGTGCCAGCAGCTTAGGCAGGGGTTCCTACGAGCAGTACTTC. It encodes CASSLGRGSYEQYF.

This clone turned up a few times. V and J are TRBV2 and TRBJ1-6; D call uncertain. There are 15 residues in the CDR3. The germline V and J ends were trimmed by 2 bases and 4 bases, with 9 bases remaining between them. Germline CDR1 reads SNHLY; CDR2 reads FYNNEI. As DNA, the CDR3 is TGTGCCAGCAGTGAATCGCTACTATATAATTCACCCCTCCACTTT. Translation gives CASSESLLYNSPLHF.

This clone was observed a handful of times. The genes are TRBV19 and TRBJ2-7; tentative D call: TRBD2 (6 bases). V was cut by 5 bases and J by 1 base, with 30 bases left in between. The CDR3 extends over 20 amino acids. Germline loops: CDR1 LNHDA, CDR2 SQIVND (reference sequence). The CDR3 DNA reads as TGTGCCAGTAGTTCAACACTGGAGGGCTCGCTCGGGAGAGGTTCCTACGAGCAGTACTTC. Protein sequence: CASSSTLEGSLGRGSYEQYF. Together with reference TRBV19 and TRBJ2-7, the CDR3 gives the full variable domain: DGGITQSPKYLFRKEGQNVTLSCEQNLNHDAMYWYRQDPGQGLRLIYYSQIVNDFQKGDIAEGYSVSREKKESFPLTVTSAQKNPTAFYLCASSSTLEGSLGRGSYEQYFGPGTRLTVT.

The chain employs TRBV7-6 and TRBJ2-5, with 8 bases aligning to TRBD2. V shed 5 bases and J 7 bases; nucleotides not matched to a gene: 9. CDR1 and CDR2 (germline): SGHVS, FNYEAQ. The CDR3 is made up of 14 amino acids. CDR3 region: CASSLQRGPGTQYF. The DNA for the CDR3 is TGTGCCAGCAGCCTGCAGCGGGGGCCGGGGACCCAGTACTTC.

In its sample, this clone was seen a few times. The chain combines TRBV18 with TRBJ2-1; no clear D gene. The CDR3 is made up of 17 amino acids. V lost 0 bases and J lost 0, with 12 bases in between. Looked up from germline, CDR1 is KGHSH and CDR2 is LQKENI. The CDR3 DNA is TGTGCCAGCTCACCACCCACACGGTGGAGCTCCTACAATGAGCAGTTCTTC. Its protein is CASSPPTRWSSYNEQFF.

This clone came up once. The CDR3 coding sequence is TGTGCCAGCAGCCTGGACAGGGGTCGCAACACCATATATTTT. Amino acids: CASSLDRGRNTIYF. The chain uses TRBV28 and TRBJ1-3; TRBD1 aligns across 9 bases. With V trimmed by 6 bases and J by 7 bases, 7 bases remained unmatched. The CDR3 contains 14 residues. CDR1 is MDHEN, CDR2 SYDVKM, per germline.

This clone was seen a handful of times. The chain combines TRBV20-1 with TRBJ1-2; 7 nucleotides agree with TRBD1. The CDR3 runs 11 residues. V was pared by 4 bases and J by 6 bases, with 2 bases of the junction left unmatched. Germline V gene lookup returns CDR1 DFQATT and CDR2 SNEGSKA (reference sequence). The CDR3 reads CSANRGDGYTF. The CDR3 DNA is TGCAGTGCTAACAGGGGAGATGGCTACACCTTC.

The chain employs TRBV7-9 and TRBJ1-4, with 8 bases that match TRBD1. The CDR3 is made up of 15 amino acids. V gave up 5 bases and J gave up 8 bases; unmatched junction bases: 10. Germline CDR1 and CDR2: SEHNR and FQNEAQ (reference sequence). For the CDR3, the DNA is TGTGCCAGCAGCCCACCAGGACAGGGAGGAGAAAAACTGTTTTTT. Translating gives CASSPPGQGGEKLFF.

The gene calls are TRBV28 and TRBJ2-3; TRBD2 matches at 9 bases. V shed 1 base and J 5 bases; nucleotides not matched to a gene: 7. CDR1 is MDHEN, CDR2 SYDVKM, per germline. This CDR3 spans 16 amino acids. CDR3 DNA: TGTGCCAGCAGTTTATCCCCGGCTAGCGGGAAAGATACGCAGTATTTT. It encodes CASSLSPASGKDTQYF.

V and J are TRBV6-1 and TRBJ1-3; possible D gene TRBD1, 6 bases. This CDR3 is 15 amino acids long. Trimming stripped 3 bases from V and 9 bases from J, with 18 bases between. The germline gives CDR1 MNHNS, CDR2 SASEGT. CDR3 amino acids: CASSDRGTPLPTIYF. The CDR3 DNA is TGTGCCAGCAGTGACAGGGGAACTCCCCTTCCCACCATATATTTT.